The present T cell receptor beta chain was sequenced within a study of T cell responses to AZD1222 COVID-19 vaccine. Sequencing was performed with immunoSEQ multiplex PCR; in TCRdb, only in-frame clones are kept and a portion is missing. The repertoire consists of around 150,000 clones, with under 95% occurring once and the leading ten covering approximately 4.6%. Only one count was recorded for this clone. The antigen is undetermined. CDR1 is SNHLY and CDR2 is FYNNEI in the germline V gene. The ends lost 6 bases at V and 2 bases at J; junction bases unmatched: 1. The CDR3 length is 12 residues. Study-wide results and caveats: Compared with day 0, the breadth and depth of the Spike-specific TCR repertoire rose significantly after two doses of AZD1222. Donor demographics were predominantly white British with a female majority; clonal diversity may be underestimated.

This TCR was recovered from an adult who received the AZD1222 COVID-19 vaccine. The genes are TRBV2 and TRBJ2-7, with 7 bases aligning to TRBD2. The specimen comprised peripheral blood, sampled 28 days after the second AZD1222 dose. DNA for the CDR3: TGTGCCAGCAGGGGAGGGGCCTACGAGCAGTACTTC. Translated: CASRGGAYEQYF.